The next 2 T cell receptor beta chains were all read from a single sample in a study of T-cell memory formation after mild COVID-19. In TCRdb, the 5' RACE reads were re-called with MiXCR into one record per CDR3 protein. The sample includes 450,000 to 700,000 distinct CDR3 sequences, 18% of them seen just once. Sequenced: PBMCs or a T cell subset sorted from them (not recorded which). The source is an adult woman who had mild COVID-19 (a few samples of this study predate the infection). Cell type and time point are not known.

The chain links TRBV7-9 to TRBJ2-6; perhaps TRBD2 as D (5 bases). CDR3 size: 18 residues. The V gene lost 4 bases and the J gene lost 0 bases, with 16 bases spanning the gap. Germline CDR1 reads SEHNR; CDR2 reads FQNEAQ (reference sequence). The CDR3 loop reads CASSSSGNSYSGANVLTF. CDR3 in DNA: TGTGCCAGCAGCTCCTCCGGGAATTCCTACTCTGGGGCCAACGTCCTGACTTTC.

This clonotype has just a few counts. CDR3 nucleotide sequence: TGTGCCAGCAGTGAATACACCCCGGGAACTGGAAACACCATATATTTT. Its translation: CASSEYTPGTGNTIYF. The rearrangement joins TRBV25-1 to TRBJ1-3; no definite D call. The CDR3 is 16 residues long. Germline CDR1 is MGHDK and CDR2 is SYGVNS. Trimming pared 0 bases from V and 2 bases from J, leaving 11 bases between.